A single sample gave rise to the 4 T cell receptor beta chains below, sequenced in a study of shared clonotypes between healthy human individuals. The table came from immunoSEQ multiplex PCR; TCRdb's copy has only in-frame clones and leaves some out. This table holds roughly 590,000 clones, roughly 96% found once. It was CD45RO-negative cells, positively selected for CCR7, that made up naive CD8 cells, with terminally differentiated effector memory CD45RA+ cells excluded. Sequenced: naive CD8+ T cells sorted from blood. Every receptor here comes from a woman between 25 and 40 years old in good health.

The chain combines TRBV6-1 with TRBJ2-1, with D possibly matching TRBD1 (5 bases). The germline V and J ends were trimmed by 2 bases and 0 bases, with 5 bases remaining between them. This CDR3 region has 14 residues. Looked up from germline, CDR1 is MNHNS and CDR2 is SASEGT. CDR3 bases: TGTGCCAGCAGTGAACAGGGCTCCTACAATGAGCAGTTCTTC. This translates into CASSEQGSYNEQFF.

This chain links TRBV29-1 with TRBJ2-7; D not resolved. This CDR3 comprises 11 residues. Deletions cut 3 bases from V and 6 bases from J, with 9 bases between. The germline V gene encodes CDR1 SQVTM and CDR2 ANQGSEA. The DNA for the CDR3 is TGCAGCGTTGATGATTTAGGCGAGCAGTACTTC. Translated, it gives CSVDDLGEQYF.

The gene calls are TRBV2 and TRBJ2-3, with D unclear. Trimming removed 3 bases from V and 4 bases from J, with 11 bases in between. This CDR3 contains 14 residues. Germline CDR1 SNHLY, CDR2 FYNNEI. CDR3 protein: CASSEMEAPDTQYF. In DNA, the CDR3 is TGTGCCAGCAGTGAGATGGAAGCCCCAGATACGCAGTATTTT.

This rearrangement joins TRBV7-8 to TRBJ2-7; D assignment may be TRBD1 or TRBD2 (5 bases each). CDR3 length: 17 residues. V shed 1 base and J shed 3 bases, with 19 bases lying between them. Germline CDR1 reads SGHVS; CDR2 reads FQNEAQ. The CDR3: CASSLDRQRSALYEQYF. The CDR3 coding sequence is TGTGCCAGCAGCTTAGATCGACAGCGGAGCGCCCTCTACGAGCAGTACTTC. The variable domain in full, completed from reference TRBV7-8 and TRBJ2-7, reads GAGVSQSPRYKVAKRGQDVALRCDPISGHVSLFWYQQALGQGPEFLTYFQNEAQLDKSGLPSDRFFAERPEGSVSTLKIQRTQQEDSAVYLCASSLDRQRSALYEQYFGPGTRLTVT.